This TCR beta chain was captured by sequencing in a study of cytomegalovirus exposure and HLA in healthy donors (dated by TCRdb to 2015 to 2018). With respect to the entire study: According to an earlier analysis of a few hundred of the donors, roughly 180 million T cells yielded roughly 110 million unique TCR beta sequences and approximately 280 Gb of sequence data. Approximately 330 gigabases of sequencing data and approximately 92 million unique TCR sequences made up an early release that covered approximately 620 HLA-typed donors. Among the approximately 400 genotyped donors, around 81% belonged to the genetic ancestry cluster associated with self-reported Caucasian donors. The aim of the study was to test whether cataloging public T cell receptors could identify signatures of past pathogen exposure. The study profiled the T cell repertoires of about 640 subjects by immunosequencing and related them to cytomegalovirus serostatus. Besides the first cohort of under 700 subjects, a separate validation cohort made up of 90 to 150 different subjects was used. To predict cytomegalovirus infection status, the study combined high-throughput TCR immunosequencing, statistical association of individual TCRs with disease status, and machine learning. To study patterns of TCR occurrence, a later analysis re-analyzed previously published TCR beta repertoires from 666 donors and added high-resolution HLA genotyping. Rather than using new phenotypic data, the later analysis identified candidate immune exposures from TCR beta sequences and from how often those sequences occurred across donors. An earlier analysis of some 600 of the donors applied high-throughput TCR beta sequencing to assess whether each TCR beta V gene segment acted as functional or pseudogenic. Alongside the repertoire data, information on donor age, sex, ethnicity and CMV serostatus was compiled. Genome-wide SNP genotypes for about three fifths of the roughly 670 donors were used in a later genetic analysis, which treated that subset as a discovery cohort. Every discovery cohort repertoire had been produced on one sequencing platform. Class I and class II HLA loci were covered by the typing at four-digit resolution. The number of typed donors differed by locus: 629-630 for A, B, C, DRB1 and DQB1; approximately 520 for DQA1; around 580 for DPA1; and around 470 for DPB1. Several DR-DQ haplotypes were treated as single units for association and clustering because of strong linkage in the cohort. Across some 400 genotyped donors of the cohort, an average of 235,054 unique TCR beta nucleotide sequences per donor were sequenced, and roughly 18% of those sequences were non-productive.

Per the germline V gene, SNHLY is the CDR1 and FYNNEI is the CDR2. The germline V end is reduced by 7 bases and the J end by 4 bases; junction bases left unmatched: 6. The CDR3, from cysteine to phenylalanine, totals 13 residues. Of all the DNA, just the CDR3 is kept, 39 bases in frame from base 1. To prepare the library, the immunoSEQ multiplex PCR assay was applied. For the multiplex PCR, a mixture combining 60 forward primers for TCR Vbeta segments and 13 reverse primers for TCR Jbeta segments was used. The CDR3 region of rearranged TCR beta genes was amplified from genomic DNA with a multiplex PCR assay. On the Illumina HiSeq System, the amplified TCR beta libraries were sequenced as 87-base-pair reads. As for the original processing: A later analysis tallied roughly 78 million unique TCR beta chains across the 650 to 750 repertoires, and approximately 11 million of those chains were shared by two or more donors. Raw reads were error-corrected and collapsed into unique sequences by a nearest-neighbor algorithm in which closely related sequences were merged to remove PCR and sequencing errors. To assign V, D and J gene segments, CDR3 sequences were aligned to IMGT reference sequences. For a sequence to be retained, a match of at least six nucleotides was required to both a V gene segment and a J gene segment. Rearrangements were called productive when the CDR3 lacked stop codons and stayed in frame with V and J; all others were non-productive. Following IMGT convention, CDR3 was defined as the stretch from the second conserved V-encoded cysteine to the conserved J-encoded phenylalanine. The earlier analysis of 500 to 750 of the donors excluded any sequence lacking an unambiguous match to a single V gene segment. In an earlier analysis of several hundred of the donors, V segments were called functional above 56.7% productive rearrangements and were called segregating when the between-donor standard deviation exceeded 5%. A statistical classification framework was built to diagnose cytomegalovirus status from the catalog of TCR beta chain sequences. In a later analysis, V and J genes were assigned by comparing TCR nucleotide sequences against IMGT/GENE-DB human TR gene sequences. The TCRdist pipeline was used in a later analysis to assign CDR3 sequences and most-parsimonious VDJ recombination scenarios. A later analysis defined each TCR beta chain by its CDR3 amino acid sequence plus V-gene family, and excluded reads lacking a unique V-gene family. As a way to deal with suspected cross-contamination and a sequencing artifact, a later analysis dropped approximately 570 nucleotide sequences that were highly shared and had low generation probability. In a later analysis, a clonal expansion index was calculated for each public chain from normalized within-repertoire ranks of inferred template counts. In a later analysis, generation probabilities were computed with a VDJ recombination model fitted to out-of-frame rearrangements, and the resulting probabilities were checked against IGoR. Hypergeometric tests were used in a later analysis to score TCR-TCR, TCR-HLA and TCR-CMV co-occurrence, with a repertoire-size bias correction applied to the TCR pairs. False discovery rates were estimated in a later analysis by permuting HLA or CMV assignments 20 times. In a later analysis, co-occurring TCRs were grouped using DBSCAN, with TCRdist sequence similarity added in when clustering inside HLA-allele-positive subsets. Repertoires with fewer than 30,000 or more than 120,000 public chains were left out of co-occurrence clustering, as were five repertoires with anomalous nucleotide sharing. Here the immuneACCESS table is served through TCRdb, limited to in-frame sequences with V and J called. Missing clones are a known gap in these copies; in checked studies unresolved V genes cover under half, and the rest lacks a known reason. Clonal size and the V and J genes are those of that table, whereas D and trimming came from the DNA. In all, the sample holds under 200,000 clones, and around four fifths of those were seen once. Clones ranked in the top ten supply 1.3% of the sample.

Here is what the overall study found, with its caveats: Because HLA typing was unavailable for some donors at each locus, only the typed subset was used in association tests. According to a later analysis, parvovirus B19, influenza, CMV and Epstein-Barr virus appeared linked to several top co-occurrence clusters. Most CMV-associated TCR beta chains appeared to be HLA-restricted in a later analysis, and the HLA associations seemed to be driven largely by CMV exposure. The only immune exposure information available for the cohort was CMV serostatus. The sequencing pipeline was judged likely to have produced a cluster of highly shared sequence variants as a technical artifact. The study listed 164 TCR beta chains as associated with cytomegalovirus. A few of the identified cytomegalovirus-associated TCR beta chains were confirmed in vitro to be specific for cytomegalovirus antigens. Most TCR sequences were observed very rarely across donors, whereas some public TCRs were present in many individuals. The 87-base-pair reads could not distinguish some IMGT-functional V segments, including TRBV6-2 and TRBV6-3, so those segments were excluded. A further reported finding was that TCR beta sequences accurately predicted the HLA-A and HLA-B alleles for most subjects in the first cohort. In a later analysis, HLA-associated TCR beta chains showed more clonal expansion and lower generation probabilities than non-associated chains that were equally common. An earlier analysis of 587 of the donors showed that most TCR beta V segments appeared in productive rearrangements either about 87% or about 30% of the time, which broadly matched IMGT annotations. This cohort had only TCR beta chains sequenced, and the lack of alpha or paired-chain data limited which features could be detected. Linkage disequilibrium might explain the correlated functional status among segregating V segments, but an unknown experimental factor could not be ruled out. The earlier analysis of almost 600 of the donors excluded roughly 16 rarely observed V segments, including chromosome 9 orphons, because counts were too low. The authors suggested that the approach could potentially be extended to other disease states and immunological phenotypes. Roughly uniform sequencing depth across donors was assumed in presence/absence analyses, although this assumption may not hold. In a later analysis, 16,951 TCR beta sequences were associated with specific HLA alleles at a false discovery rate of 0.05. According to a later genetic analysis, donors in an Asian-associated ancestry cluster had fewer N-insertions in productive TCRs than the approximately 690-donor mean. The classifier was reported to diagnose cytomegalovirus status with high specificity and sensitivity in both the original cohort and the validation cohort. An association between a missense DCLRE1C variant and V-gene and J-gene trimming of TCR beta chains was found in a later genetic analysis and replicated in an independent cohort. Strong co-occurrence of HLA alleles, especially DR and DQ, made assigning TCR associations to individual alleles difficult. According to a later analysis, TCR association rates differed among HLA loci, with DRB1 alleles showing the most associated TCRs and HLA-C alleles showing the fewest.

In total, roughly 670 healthy bone marrow donors made up the cohort. All cohort members were sampled while nominally healthy, although unrecorded immune exposures were likely present. The donor was CMV seronegative and belonged to the group of over 350 seronegative cohort members. Every donor gave a peripheral blood sample, and the peripheral blood mononuclear cells from that sample were used for TCR beta sequencing. Genomic DNA extraction from the blood cell samples was performed with the Qiagen DNeasy Blood Extraction Kit. Comment on this clone: The antigen it recognizes is unknown. No base quality information exists; no much larger clone differs at one position.

Sequences were obtained from PBMCs. The TCR was taken from a young man in good health and CMV-seronegative. The sequence joins TRBV2 to TRBJ1-1; TRBD1 aligns with 7 central bases. The nucleotides read TGTGCCAGCAACGACAGGGAGATCACTGAAGCTTTCTTT. This yields the protein CASNDREITEAFF. When the CDR3 is completed using the reference TRBV2 and TRBJ1-1 genes on either side, the full variable domain is EPEVTQTPSHQVTQMGQEVILRCVPISNHLYFYWYRQILGQKVEFLVSFYNNEISEKSEIFDDQFSVERPDGSNFTLKIRSTKLEDSAMYFCASNDREITEAFFGQGTRLTVV.